The 18 T cell receptor beta chains listed next were all sequenced from one sample in a study of blood T cell repertoires in COVID-19. TCRdb's table, derived via immunoSEQ multiplex PCR, lists solely in-frame clones and lacks some. The table includes 120,000 to 150,000 clones, about three quarters detected once. Sequenced sample: peripheral blood. Receptors were obtained from a man in his fifties or sixties with acute or convalescent COVID-19.

This clone was detected only once. The rearrangement joins TRBV7-2 to TRBJ2-1; 13 bases line up with TRBD2. The length of the CDR3 is 16 residues. Germline assignment: CDR1 SGHTA and CDR2 FQGNSA. V lost 0 bases to trimming and J lost 7 bases; unmatched junction nucleotides: 3. CDR3 residues: CASSLAGLAGRNEQFF. CDR3 nucleotide sequence: TGTGCCAGCAGCTTAGCGGGACTAGCGGGGAGGAATGAGCAGTTCTTC.

This clone was observed a few times. The J gene is TRBJ2-7, the V gene TRBV4-1, with D unclear. Between the trimmed V and J ends, which lost 0 bases and 4 bases, there was a span of 16 bases. Germline assignment: CDR1 MGHRA and CDR2 YSYEKL. This CDR3 is built from 16 residues. Here the CDR3 DNA reads TGCGCCAGCAGCCAAGATTGGGCAGAGTCCAGATACGAGCAGTACGTC. It yields the protein CASSQDWAESRYEQYV.

The chain employs TRBV20-1 and TRBJ2-1; D gene uncertain. CDR1 is DFQATT, CDR2 SNEGSKA, per germline (reference sequence). The CDR3 totals 10 residues. V was pared by 3 bases and J by 7 bases, with 4 bases between. For the CDR3, the DNA is TGCAGTGCTAGCTATAATGAGCAGTTCTTC. This encodes CSASYNEQFF.

The genes are TRBV6-5 and TRBJ2-4; perhaps TRBD2 as D (5 bases). The CDR3 has 14 residues. V lost 6 bases and J lost 1, with 10 bases in between. Germline CDR1 MNHEY, CDR2 SVGAGI. This CDR3 is CASRRGGAKNIQYF. The CDR3, as DNA: TGTGCCAGCAGGCGCGGCGGGGCCAAAAACATTCAGTACTTC.

The rearrangement joins TRBV4-1 to TRBJ2-1; 8 positions agree with TRBD2. The J segment lost 6 bases and the V segment lost 1 base, leaving 8 bases of the junction unmatched. The germline gives CDR1 MGHRA, CDR2 YSYEKL. CDR3 length equals 16 residues. CDR3 sequence reads: CASSQAYGGGPNEQFF. CDR3 nucleotide sequence: TGCGCCAGCAGCCAAGCGTACGGGGGGGGACCCAATGAGCAGTTCTTC.

This chain joins TRBV6-1 and TRBJ2-2, with D maybe TRBD2 (5 bases). The V gene's germline CDR1 is MNHNS and CDR2 SASEGT. The CDR3 runs to 17 residues. V shed 3 bases and J shed 1 base, with 15 bases lying between them. CDR3 region: CASSDVLGGGNTGELFF. CDR3 sequence (DNA): TGTGCCAGCAGTGACGTCTTAGGAGGTGGGAACACCGGGGAGCTGTTTTTT.

The chain links TRBV6-1 to TRBJ1-5; 7 bases map to TRBD1. The CDR3 length is 15 residues. The V gene's germline CDR1 is MNHNS and CDR2 SASEGT. With 6 bases clipped from V and 0 bases from J, the junction kept 5 bases outside the gene matches. CDR3 nucleotide sequence: TGTGCCAGCAGCCGGGGGACAGTTAGCAATCAGCCCCAGCATTTT. Its protein is CASSRGTVSNQPQHF.

This clone has ten or more counts. V usage is TRBV19 and J usage is TRBJ1-5, with 9 bases fitting TRBD1. The CDR3 loop spans 16 amino acids. The V gene end was trimmed by 3 bases and the J gene end by 2 bases; junction bases not matched to a gene: 5. Per germline, CDR1 LNHDA and CDR2 SQIVND (reference sequence). The CDR3 DNA reads TGTGCCAGTAGTATCGGACAGGGGAAGGGCAATCAGCCCCAGCATTTT. It codes for CASSIGQGKGNQPQHF. Full variable domain (outside the CDR3, taken from reference TRBV19 and TRBJ1-5): DGGITQSPKYLFRKEGQNVTLSCEQNLNHDAMYWYRQDPGQGLRLIYYSQIVNDFQKGDIAEGYSVSREKKESFPLTVTSAQKNPTAFYLCASSIGQGKGNQPQHFGDGTRLSIL.

This clone has a single count. This sequence joins TRBV6-5 and TRBJ2-5, with D possibly matching TRBD1 (6 bases). V was trimmed by 7 bases and J by 2 bases, leaving 8 bases between them. This CDR3 has 12 residues. The germline gives CDR1 MNHEY, CDR2 SVGAGI. CDR3 in amino acids: CASTGQQETQYF. CDR3 nucleotides: TGTGCCAGCACCGGACAGCAAGAGACCCAGTACTTC.

The rearrangement joins TRBV5-1 to TRBJ1-1, with D unclear. Trimming left V 4 bases short and J 1 base short, with 8 bases between. Per the germline V gene, CDR1 is SGHRS and CDR2 is YFSETQ. The CDR3 is made up of 13 amino acids. The CDR3 nucleotides read TGCGCCAGCAGCCCTGCCGGGAACACTGAAGCTTTCTTT. Translating gives CASSPAGNTEAFF.

V and J are TRBV6-5 and TRBJ1-2, with D possibly being TRBD1 (6 bases). V was trimmed by 8 bases and J by 0 bases, leaving 10 bases between them. CDR1 and CDR2 (germline): MNHEY, SVGAGI. CDR3 length: 13 amino acids. CDR3 nucleotides: TGTGCCAGCCGGGACACTACTAACTATGGCTACACCTTC. Translated: CASRDTTNYGYTF.

The chain couples TRBV18 to TRBJ2-4; 11 nucleotides agree with TRBD2. The CDR3 is 17 amino acids. The germline gives CDR1 KGHSH, CDR2 LQKENI. Unmatched junction bases numbered 10, after V lost 2 bases and J lost 7 bases. The CDR3: CASSPIGGGTSGNIQYF. Here the CDR3 DNA reads TGTGCCAGCTCACCAATAGGCGGTGGGACTAGCGGCAACATTCAGTACTTC.

This clone came up many times. The chain couples TRBV5-4 to TRBJ2-7, with TRBD2 identical over 14 bases. CDR1 is SGHNT and CDR2 is YYREEE in the germline V gene (reference sequence). The CDR3 is 17 residues long. The J segment lost 5 bases and the V segment lost 1 base, leaving 8 bases of the junction unmatched. CDR3 DNA: TGTGCCAGCAGCTTGCGGGTGACTAGCGGGGGGGACAACGAGCAGTACGTC. Translating it yields CASSLRVTSGGDNEQYV.

The chain carries TRBV5-1 and TRBJ1-6; tentatively, D is TRBD1 (5 bases). The ends were cut back, 0 bases at V and 8 bases at J, with 15 bases in the middle. Germline CDR1 SGHRS, CDR2 YFSETQ. The CDR3 length is 16 residues. The CDR3 protein is CASSLDGGGAYSPLHF. CDR3 sequence (DNA): TGCGCCAGCAGCTTGGACGGAGGAGGGGCCTATTCACCCCTCCACTTT.

The chain employs TRBV10-2 and TRBJ2-5; TRBD2 aligns across 14 bases. The CDR3 loop spans 15 amino acids. V was clipped by 6 bases and J by 2 bases; unmatched bases: 2. In germline, CDR1 is WSHSY, CDR2 SAAADI. The CDR3 nucleotides read TGCGCCAGCAGGACTAGCGGGGGGGGACAAGAGACCCAGTACTTC. This encodes CASRTSGGGQETQYF.

V gene TRBV5-1 combines with J gene TRBJ1-5, with 12 bases aligning to TRBD1. V trimming: 4 bases; J trimming: 2 bases; junction bases outside the gene matches: 16. This CDR3 contains 20 residues. Germline V gene data show CDR1 as SGHRS and CDR2 as YFSETQ. The CDR3 region is CASSMYHRDRGLGGNQPQHF. CDR3 bases: TGCGCCAGCAGCATGTACCACCGGGACAGGGGGCTTGGAGGCAATCAGCCCCAGCATTTT. The variable domain in full, with the rest retrieved from reference TRBV5-1 and TRBJ1-5, is KAGVTQTPRYLIKTRGQQVTLSCSPISGHRSVSWYQQTPGQGLQFLFEYFSETQRNKGNFPGRFSGRQFSNSRSEMNVSTLELGDSALYLCASSMYHRDRGLGGNQPQHFGDGTRLSIL.

V and J are TRBV27 and TRBJ2-1, with D possibly TRBD2 on 7 matching bases. Trimming shortened V by 3 bases and J by 5 bases, and 14 bases separated the two germline ends. Germline V gene sequence: CDR1 MNHEY, CDR2 SMNVEV (reference sequence). The CDR3 covers 15 residues. CDR3 sequence reads: CASSLGGAGDNEQFF. DNA for the CDR3: TGTGCCAGCAGTTTGGGGGGGGCAGGGGACAATGAGCAGTTCTTC.

The chain has TRBV7-9 and TRBJ2-2, with D unclear. CDR1 is SEHNR and CDR2 is FQNEAQ in the germline V gene (reference sequence). Trimming shortened V by 4 bases and J by 1 base, and 10 bases separated the two germline ends. The CDR3 loop spans 15 amino acids. CDR3 sequence (DNA): TGTGCCAGCAGCTCCGGCCCAGGGAACACCGGGGAGCTGTTTTTT. It codes for CASSSGPGNTGELFF.